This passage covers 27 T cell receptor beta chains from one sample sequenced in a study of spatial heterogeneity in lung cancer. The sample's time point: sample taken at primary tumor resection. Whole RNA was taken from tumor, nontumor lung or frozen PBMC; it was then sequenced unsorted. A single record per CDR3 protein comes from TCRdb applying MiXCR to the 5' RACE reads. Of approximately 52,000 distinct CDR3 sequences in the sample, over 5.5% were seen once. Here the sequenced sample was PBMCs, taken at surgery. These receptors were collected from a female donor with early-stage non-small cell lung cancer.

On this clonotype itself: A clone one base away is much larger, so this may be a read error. The CDR3 DNA reads as TGTGCCAGCTCACCACAGAACGATGAGCAGTTCTTC. It is translated as CASSPQNDEQFF. The rearrangement links TRBV18 to TRBJ2-1; D call uncertain. V gave up 1 base and J gave up 8 bases, with 6 bases separating them. The CDR3 has 12 residues. Germline V gene lookup returns CDR1 KGHSH and CDR2 LQKENI.

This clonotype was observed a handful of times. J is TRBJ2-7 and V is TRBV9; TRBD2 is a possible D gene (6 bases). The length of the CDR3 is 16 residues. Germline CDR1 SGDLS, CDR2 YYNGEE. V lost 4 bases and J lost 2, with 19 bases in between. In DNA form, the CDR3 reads TGTGCCAGCAGCCCCACCGGGACTGCGACAACCTACGAGCAGTACTTC. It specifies CASSPTGTATTYEQYF. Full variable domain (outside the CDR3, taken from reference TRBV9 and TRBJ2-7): DSGVTQTPKHLITATGQRVTLRCSPRSGDLSVYWYQQSLDQGLQFLIQYYNGEERAKGNILERFSAQQFPDLHSELNLSSLELGDSALYFCASSPTGTATTYEQYFGPGTRLTVT.

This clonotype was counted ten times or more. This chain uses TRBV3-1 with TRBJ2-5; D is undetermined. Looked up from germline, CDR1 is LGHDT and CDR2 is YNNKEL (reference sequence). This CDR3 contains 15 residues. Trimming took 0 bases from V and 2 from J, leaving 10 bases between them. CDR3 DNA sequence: TGTGCCAGCAGCCAAGATCTCCTGGAGCAAGAGACCCAGTACTTC. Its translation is CASSQDLLEQETQYF.

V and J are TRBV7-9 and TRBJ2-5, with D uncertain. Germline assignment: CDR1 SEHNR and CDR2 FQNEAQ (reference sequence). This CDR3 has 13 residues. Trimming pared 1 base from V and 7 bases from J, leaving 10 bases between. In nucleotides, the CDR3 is TGTGCCAGCAGCTTAGGTAGCTCCGGGACCCAGTACTTC. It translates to CASSLGSSGTQYF.

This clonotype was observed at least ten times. The CDR3 DNA is TGCGCCAGCAGCCAAGAGGCGAGCTACACAGATACGCAGTATTTT. This translates into CASSQEASYTDTQYF. The V call is TRBV4-3, the J call TRBJ2-3, with D hard to call. Germline V gene data show CDR1 as LGHNA and CDR2 as YSLEER. The V end lost 0 bases, the J end lost 2 bases, and 9 bases lay between the germline ends. The CDR3 covers 15 residues.

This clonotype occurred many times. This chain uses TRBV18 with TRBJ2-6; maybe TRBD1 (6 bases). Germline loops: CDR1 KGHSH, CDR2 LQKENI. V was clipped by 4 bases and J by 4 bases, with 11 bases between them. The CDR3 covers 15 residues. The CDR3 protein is CASSLTGTGANVLTF. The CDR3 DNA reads TGTGCCAGCTCACTAACAGGGACAGGGGCCAACGTCCTGACTTTC.

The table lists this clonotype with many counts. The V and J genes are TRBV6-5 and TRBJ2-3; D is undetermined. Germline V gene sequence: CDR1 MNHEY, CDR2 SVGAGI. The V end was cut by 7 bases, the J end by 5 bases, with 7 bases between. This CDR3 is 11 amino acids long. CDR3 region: CASKWVDTQYF. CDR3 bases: TGTGCCAGCAAGTGGGTAGATACGCAGTATTTT.

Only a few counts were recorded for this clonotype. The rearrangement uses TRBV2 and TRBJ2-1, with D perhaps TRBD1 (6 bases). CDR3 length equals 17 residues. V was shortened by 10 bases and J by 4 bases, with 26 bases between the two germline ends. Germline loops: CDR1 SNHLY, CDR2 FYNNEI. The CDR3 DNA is TGTGCCACCATAGCAAGGGAGAGACAGGAAATATACAATGAGCAGTTCTTC. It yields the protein CATIARERQEIYNEQFF. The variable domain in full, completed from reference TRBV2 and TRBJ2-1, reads EPEVTQTPSHQVTQMGQEVILRCVPISNHLYFYWYRQILGQKVEFLVSFYNNEISEKSEIFDDQFSVERPDGSNFTLKIRSTKLEDSAMYFCATIARERQEIYNEQFFGPGTRLTVL.

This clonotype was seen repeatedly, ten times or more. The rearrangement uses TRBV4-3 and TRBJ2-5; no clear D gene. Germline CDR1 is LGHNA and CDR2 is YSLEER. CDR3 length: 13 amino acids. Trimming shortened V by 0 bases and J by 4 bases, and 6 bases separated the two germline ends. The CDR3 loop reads CASSQDIGETQYF. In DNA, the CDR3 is TGCGCCAGCAGCCAAGATATAGGAGAGACCCAGTACTTC.

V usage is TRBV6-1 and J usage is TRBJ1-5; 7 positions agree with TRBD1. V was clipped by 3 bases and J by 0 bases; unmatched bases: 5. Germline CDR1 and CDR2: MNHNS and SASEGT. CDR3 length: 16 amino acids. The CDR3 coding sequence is TGTGCCAGCAGTGAGGACAGGTTTTATAGCAATCAGCCCCAGCATTTT. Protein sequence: CASSEDRFYSNQPQHF.

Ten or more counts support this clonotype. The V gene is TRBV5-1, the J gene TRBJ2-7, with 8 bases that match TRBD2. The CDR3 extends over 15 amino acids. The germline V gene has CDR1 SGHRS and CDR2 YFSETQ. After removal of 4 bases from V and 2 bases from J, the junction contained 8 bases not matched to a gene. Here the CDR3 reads CASSRSGGFAYEQYF. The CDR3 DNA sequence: TGCGCCAGCAGCCGGAGCGGGGGATTCGCCTACGAGCAGTACTTC. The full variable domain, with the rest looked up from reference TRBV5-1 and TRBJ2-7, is KAGVTQTPRYLIKTRGQQVTLSCSPISGHRSVSWYQQTPGQGLQFLFEYFSETQRNKGNFPGRFSGRQFSNSRSEMNVSTLELGDSALYLCASSRSGGFAYEQYFGPGTRLTVT.

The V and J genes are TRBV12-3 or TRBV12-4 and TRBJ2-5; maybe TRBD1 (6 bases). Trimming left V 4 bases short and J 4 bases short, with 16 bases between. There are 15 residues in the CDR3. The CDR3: CASSSRANRAETQYF. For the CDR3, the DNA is TGTGCCAGCAGTTCACGGGCAAACAGGGCAGAGACCCAGTACTTC.

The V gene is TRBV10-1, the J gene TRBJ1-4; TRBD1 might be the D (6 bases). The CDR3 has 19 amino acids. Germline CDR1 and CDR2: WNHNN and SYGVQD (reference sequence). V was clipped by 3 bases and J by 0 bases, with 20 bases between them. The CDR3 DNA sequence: TGCGCCAGCAGTGAAATCCTACAGGGTCCTGCTGCAACTAATGAAAAACTGTTTTTT. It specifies CASSEILQGPAATNEKLFF.

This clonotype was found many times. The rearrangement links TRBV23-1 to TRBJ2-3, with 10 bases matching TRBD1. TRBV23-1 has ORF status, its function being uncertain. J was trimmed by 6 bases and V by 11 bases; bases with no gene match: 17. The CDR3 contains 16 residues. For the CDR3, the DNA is TGCGCCGCATGGGTTCTAGGGGACAGGGGATTCGATACGCAGTATTTT. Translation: CAAWVLGDRGFDTQYF.

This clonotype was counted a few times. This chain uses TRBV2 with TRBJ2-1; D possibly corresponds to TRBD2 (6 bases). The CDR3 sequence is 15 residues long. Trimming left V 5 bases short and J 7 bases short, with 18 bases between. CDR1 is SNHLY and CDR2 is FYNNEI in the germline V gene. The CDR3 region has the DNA TGTGCCAGCAGTTTACCGGGACTCGCTAGGAATGAGCAGTTCTTC. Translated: CASSLPGLARNEQFF. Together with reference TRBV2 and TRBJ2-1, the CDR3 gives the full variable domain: EPEVTQTPSHQVTQMGQEVILRCVPISNHLYFYWYRQILGQKVEFLVSFYNNEISEKSEIFDDQFSVERPDGSNFTLKIRSTKLEDSAMYFCASSLPGLARNEQFFGPGTRLTVL.

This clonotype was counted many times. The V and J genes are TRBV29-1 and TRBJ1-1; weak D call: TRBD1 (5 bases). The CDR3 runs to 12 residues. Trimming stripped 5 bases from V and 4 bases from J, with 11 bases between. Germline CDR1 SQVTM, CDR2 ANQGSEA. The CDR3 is CSVYGGATEAFF. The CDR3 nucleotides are TGCAGCGTTTACGGCGGGGCCACTGAAGCTTTCTTT.

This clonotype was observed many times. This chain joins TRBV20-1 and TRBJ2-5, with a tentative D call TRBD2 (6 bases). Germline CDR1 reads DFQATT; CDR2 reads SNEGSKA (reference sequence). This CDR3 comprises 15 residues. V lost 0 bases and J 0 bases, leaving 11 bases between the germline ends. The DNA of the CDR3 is TGCAGTGCTAGAGATAGCGGAGGGCACCAAGAGACCCAGTACTTC. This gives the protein CSARDSGGHQETQYF.

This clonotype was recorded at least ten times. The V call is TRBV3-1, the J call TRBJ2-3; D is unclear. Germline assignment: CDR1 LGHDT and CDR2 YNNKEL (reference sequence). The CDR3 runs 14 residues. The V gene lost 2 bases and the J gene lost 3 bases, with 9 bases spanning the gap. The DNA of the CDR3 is TGTGCCAGCAGCCAAATATCCGGGACAGATACGCAGTATTTT. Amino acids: CASSQISGTDTQYF.

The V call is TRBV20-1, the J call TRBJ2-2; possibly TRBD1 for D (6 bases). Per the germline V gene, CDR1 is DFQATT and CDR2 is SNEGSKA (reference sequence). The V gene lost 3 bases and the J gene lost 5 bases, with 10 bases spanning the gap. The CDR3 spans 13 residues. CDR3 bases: TGCAGTGCTAGGATCAGGGGTACCGGGGAGCTGTTTTTT. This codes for CSARIRGTGELFF.

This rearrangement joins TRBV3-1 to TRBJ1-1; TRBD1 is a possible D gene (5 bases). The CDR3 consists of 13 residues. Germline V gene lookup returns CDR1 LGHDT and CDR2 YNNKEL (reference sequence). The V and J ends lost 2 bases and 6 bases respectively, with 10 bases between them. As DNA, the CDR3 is TGTGCCAGCAGCCAAAATCGGGGGGCTGAAGCTTTCTTT. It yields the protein CASSQNRGAEAFF.

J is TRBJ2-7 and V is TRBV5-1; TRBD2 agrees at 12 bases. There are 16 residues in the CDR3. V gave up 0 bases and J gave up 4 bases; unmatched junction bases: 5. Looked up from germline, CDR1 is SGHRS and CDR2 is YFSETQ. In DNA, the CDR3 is TGCGCCAGCAGCTTGGGACTAGCGGGGGCAATATACGAGCAGTACTTC. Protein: CASSLGLAGAIYEQYF.

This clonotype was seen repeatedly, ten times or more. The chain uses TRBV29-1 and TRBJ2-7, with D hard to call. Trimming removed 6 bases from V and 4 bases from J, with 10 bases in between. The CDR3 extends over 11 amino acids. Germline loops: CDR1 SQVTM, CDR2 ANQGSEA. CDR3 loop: CSVGLGYEQYF. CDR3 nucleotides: TGCAGCGTCGGGTTGGGATACGAGCAGTACTTC.

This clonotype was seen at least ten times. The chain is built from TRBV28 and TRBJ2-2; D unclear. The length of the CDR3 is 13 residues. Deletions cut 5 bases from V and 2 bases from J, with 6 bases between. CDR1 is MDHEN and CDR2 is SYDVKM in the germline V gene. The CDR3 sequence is CASSGPNTGELFF. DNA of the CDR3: TGTGCCAGCAGTGGGCCAAACACCGGGGAGCTGTTTTTT.

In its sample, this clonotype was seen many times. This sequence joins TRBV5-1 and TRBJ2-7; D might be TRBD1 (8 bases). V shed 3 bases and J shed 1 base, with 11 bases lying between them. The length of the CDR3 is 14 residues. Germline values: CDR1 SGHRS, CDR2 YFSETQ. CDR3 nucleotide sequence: TGCGCCAGCAGCTCACAGGGGGGGTCCTACGAGCAGTACTTC. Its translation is CASSSQGGSYEQYF.

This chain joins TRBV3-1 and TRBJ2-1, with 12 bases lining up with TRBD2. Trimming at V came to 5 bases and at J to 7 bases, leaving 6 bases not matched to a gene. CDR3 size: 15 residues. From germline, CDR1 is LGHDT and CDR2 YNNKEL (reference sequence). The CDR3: CASSLLAGGRNEQFF. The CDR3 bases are TGTGCCAGCAGCTTACTAGCGGGGGGAAGGAATGAGCAGTTCTTC.

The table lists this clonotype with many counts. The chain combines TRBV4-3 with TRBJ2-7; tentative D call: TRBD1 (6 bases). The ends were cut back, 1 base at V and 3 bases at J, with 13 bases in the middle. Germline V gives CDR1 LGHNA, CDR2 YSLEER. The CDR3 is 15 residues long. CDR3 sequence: CASSQGRGSNYEQYF. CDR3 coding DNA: TGCGCCAGCAGCCAAGGAAGGGGGAGCAACTACGAGCAGTACTTC.

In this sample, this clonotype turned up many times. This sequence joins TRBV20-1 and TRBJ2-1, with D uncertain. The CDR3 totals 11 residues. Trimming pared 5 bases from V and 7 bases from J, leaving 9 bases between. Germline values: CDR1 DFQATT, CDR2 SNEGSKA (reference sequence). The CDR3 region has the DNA TGCAGTGCTGGGGTGGGTAATGAGCAGTTCTTC. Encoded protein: CSAGVGNEQFF.